Shown below are 26 T cell receptor beta chains from a single sample sequenced in a study of blood T cells in healthy people across ages. Next came a second PCR, run for about 7 to 11 cycles, which used a sample-barcoded 5' primer along with a J-beta primer mix. TCRdb recomputed calls from the 5' RACE reads with MiXCR, one row per CDR3 protein. The sample gives over 600,000 distinct CDR3 sequences, around three fifths of which show up once; roughly 25% is in the top ten. Sequenced material: blood. Receptors were obtained from a man between 40 and 49 years old in good health.

The rearrangement joins TRBV6-5 to TRBJ1-1; TRBD1 is a possible D gene (5 bases). From germline, CDR1 is MNHEY and CDR2 SVGAGI. CDR3 length equals 15 residues. Trimming removed 0 bases from V and 5 bases from J, with 13 bases in between. Written as DNA, the CDR3 is TGTGCCAGCAGTTACTCTCCAGGGAGGGAGACTGAAGCTTTCTTT. This encodes CASSYSPGRETEAFF.

V gene TRBV5-1 combines with J gene TRBJ1-1; unclear D gene. This CDR3 comprises 14 residues. Trimming stripped 6 bases from V and 0 bases from J, with 12 bases between. CDR1 and CDR2 (germline): SGHRS, YFSETQ. The CDR3 is CASNQEKLNTEAFF. In DNA, the CDR3 is TGCGCCAGCAACCAGGAGAAATTGAACACTGAAGCTTTCTTT.

The chain is built from TRBV21-1 and TRBJ2-5; the table's D call, TRBD2, has no DNA check behind it. TRBV21-1 is assigned pseudogene status. The CDR3 spans 16 residues. The CDR3 here is CASSKGTSGRSETQYF. Here the CDR3 DNA reads TGTGCCAGCAGCAAAGGGACTAGCGGGAGGTCAGAGACCCAGTACTTC.

The chain joins TRBV20-1 to TRBJ2-5; D unresolved. This CDR3 is built from 14 residues. In germline, CDR1 is DFQATT, CDR2 SNEGSKA (reference sequence). V lost 1 base and J 11 bases, leaving 20 bases between the germline ends. DNA of the CDR3: TGCAGTGCTAGAGTCGCCTCGGTCGTTAGTGAGCAGTACTTC. Amino acid sequence: CSARVASVVSEQYF.

The chain employs TRBV3-1 and TRBJ2-3; D is perhaps TRBD2 (6 bases). Germline CDR1 is LGHDT and CDR2 is YNNKEL (reference sequence). The CDR3 is made up of 18 amino acids. V lost 2 bases, J lost 2 bases, and 20 bases lay in between. The CDR3 coding sequence is TGTGCCAGCAGCCAAACCTATGAGCGGGTATACTCCACAGATACGCAGTATTTT. It encodes CASSQTYERVYSTDTQYF.

This clonotype was detected only a few times. The chain links TRBV2 to TRBJ2-3; 11 bases are a match to TRBD2. This CDR3 has 17 amino acids. Germline-derived CDR1 and CDR2 are SNHLY and FYNNEI. Trimming at V came to 3 bases and at J to 2 bases, leaving 7 bases not matched to a gene. The CDR3 region is CASSESGLAGTTDTQYF. CDR3 coding DNA: TGTGCCAGCAGTGAGAGTGGACTAGCGGGTACCACAGATACGCAGTATTTT. Using reference TRBV2 and TRBJ2-3 for the parts outside the CDR3, the full variable domain is EPEVTQTPSHQVTQMGQEVILRCVPISNHLYFYWYRQILGQKVEFLVSFYNNEISEKSEIFDDQFSVERPDGSNFTLKIRSTKLEDSAMYFCASSESGLAGTTDTQYFGPGTRLTVL.

V gene TRBV7-9 combines with J gene TRBJ2-4, with TRBD1 as a possible D gene (6 bases). Trimming shortened V by 6 bases and J by 15 bases, and 21 bases separated the two germline ends. In germline, CDR1 is SEHNR, CDR2 FQNEAQ (reference sequence). CDR3 length equals 13 residues. The CDR3 reads CASSLGGLSRAYF. The CDR3 bases are TGTGCCAGCAGTCTAGGGGGTCTCTCCAGGGCGTACTTC.

V gene TRBV7-2 combines with J gene TRBJ2-3; 8 bases map to TRBD1. The germline V gene encodes CDR1 SGHTA and CDR2 FQGNSA. The CDR3 loop spans 14 amino acids. Unmatched junction bases numbered 6, after V lost 2 bases and J lost 8 bases. CDR3 region: CASSLTPGGGTQYF. The DNA of the CDR3 is TGTGCCAGCAGCTTAACCCCAGGGGGCGGTACGCAGTATTTT.

As concerns this clonotype: This may come from a read error, since a much larger clone is one base off. This rearrangement joins TRBV29-1 to TRBJ2-1, with D unclear. This CDR3 is 14 amino acids long. The V gene's germline CDR1 is SQVTM and CDR2 ANQGSEA. CDR3 DNA: TGCCGCGTTTTTTCTCCTAGCTCCTACAATGAGCAGTTCTTC. Amino acids: CRVFSPSSYNEQFF.

This clonotype was seen just once. The gene calls are TRBV20-1 and TRBJ2-2; D tentatively fits TRBD1 or TRBD2 (5 bases each). CDR1 and CDR2 (germline): DFQATT, SNEGSKA (reference sequence). V was cut by 6 bases and J by 6 bases, with 14 bases left in between. The CDR3 length is 13 residues. Here the CDR3 DNA reads TGCAGTGCGCCGGGGTGGGGGTCCGGGGAGCTGTTTTTT. This codes for CSAPGWGSGELFF.

The rearrangement links TRBV24-1 to TRBJ2-3; D perhaps matches TRBD2 (6 bases). The CDR3 length is 14 residues. Trimming took 4 bases from V and 5 from J, leaving 12 bases between them. Germline CDR1 is KGHDR and CDR2 is SFDVKD. The CDR3 region is CATSEGTVGDTQYF. The CDR3 region has the DNA TGTGCCACCAGTGAGGGGACTGTGGGAGATACGCAGTATTTT.

This clonotype occurred a few times. The CDR3 DNA follows: TGTGCCAGCAGCGGGAGAAGGACGGGAGGTCACGAGCAGTACTTC. It codes for CASSGRRTGGHEQYF. The rearrangement joins TRBV7-9 to TRBJ2-5; 7 nucleotides line up with TRBD2. The better agreement between TRBJ2-7 and the DNA end casts doubt on the J call. Germline values: CDR1 SEHNR, CDR2 FQNEAQ (reference sequence). This CDR3 has 15 residues.

This clonotype was counted a few times. The chain combines TRBV20-1 with TRBJ2-3, with unresolved D. Germline CDR1 reads DFQATT; CDR2 reads SNEGSKA (reference sequence). V lost 3 bases to trimming and J lost 1 base, with 8 bases between them. The CDR3 covers 13 residues. CDR3 in DNA: TGCAGTGCTAGCGTTACCGGCACAGATACGCAGTATTTT. Amino acid sequence: CSASVTGTDTQYF.

The chain carries TRBV4-2 and TRBJ1-2; no definite D call. Germline V CDR1 and CDR2: LGHNA, YNFKEQ. V shed 2 bases and J shed 7 bases, with 20 bases lying between them. This CDR3 region has 16 residues. The CDR3 DNA sequence: TGTGCCAGCAGCCAATCCCGGGCAGGAACAGAACGTGGCTACACCTTC. Translation: CASSQSRAGTERGYTF.

This clonotype was observed once. The V and J genes are TRBV29-1 and TRBJ2-7, with 7 bases matching TRBD1. The CDR3 consists of 13 residues. The germline V gene encodes CDR1 SQVTM and CDR2 ANQGSEA. Trimming removed 4 bases from V and 0 bases from J; junction bases left unmatched: 3. The DNA for the CDR3 is TGCAGCGTTGGACGGGACAGCTCCTACGAGCAGTACTTC. Protein: CSVGRDSSYEQYF.

This clonotype was seen a few times. The genes are TRBV5-4 and TRBJ2-4, with D unresolved. This CDR3 spans 14 amino acids. V was shortened by 0 bases and J by 9 bases, with 13 bases between the two germline ends. Germline V gene lookup returns CDR1 SGHNT and CDR2 YYREEE (reference sequence). CDR3 sequence reads: CASSLEGFNSIQYF. The CDR3 nucleotides are TGTGCCAGCAGCTTGGAGGGATTCAATAGCATTCAGTACTTC. The full variable domain, its missing parts supplied by reference TRBV5-4 and TRBJ2-4, is ETGVTQSPTHLIKTRGQQVTLRCSSQSGHNTVSWYQQALGQGPQFIFQYYREEENGRGNFPPRFSGLQFPNYSSELNVNALELDDSALYLCASSLEGFNSIQYFGAGTRLSVL.

The V gene is TRBV12-3 or TRBV12-4, the J gene TRBJ1-1; D is unclear. Trimming took 8 bases from V and 0 from J, leaving 19 bases between them. The length of the CDR3 is 16 residues. In nucleotides, the CDR3 is TGTGCCAGCCGAACCGGCTGGTCACACATGAACACTGAAGCTTTCTTT. Translated, it gives CASRTGWSHMNTEAFF.

CDR3 in amino acids: CASSASPNQPQHF. For the CDR3, the DNA is TGTGCCAGCAGCGCATCCCCAAATCAGCCCCAGCATTTT. This chain connects TRBV11-3 to TRBJ1-5, with D unclear. The CDR3 sequence is 13 residues long. Germline V lookup: CDR1 SGHNT, CDR2 YENEEA. Trimming removed 5 bases from V and 4 bases from J, with 9 bases in between.

V usage is TRBV7-2 and J usage is TRBJ2-1; D gene unclear. The DNA end favors TRBJ2-7, so the J call may be wrong. This CDR3 has 15 amino acids. CDR1 is SGHTA, CDR2 FQGNSA, per germline. The CDR3 DNA sequence: TGTGCCAGCAGCTTTAAGCCTGGTCGGAACAATGAGCAGTACTTC. It encodes CASSFKPGRNNEQYF.

This chain links TRBV4-3 with TRBJ2-1; 8 bases map to TRBD2. The CDR3 loop spans 17 amino acids. The V and J ends lost 4 bases and 8 bases, in that order; junction bases with no gene match: 16. CDR1 and CDR2 (germline): LGHNA, YSLEER. The CDR3 DNA reads as TGCGCCAGCAGCCCTTCCCTGGGGGCGGGAGGTAACTATGAGCAGTTCTTC. Protein sequence: CASSPSLGAGGNYEQFF.

As regards this clonotype: At one boundary the junction diverges from the germline segment, which might be a read error. This chain links TRBV29-1 with TRBJ2-3; 8 positions match TRBD2. The CDR3 extends over 15 amino acids. Germline-derived CDR1 and CDR2 are SQVTM and ANQGSEA. As DNA, the CDR3 is TGCAGCGTTGGGTTCGCGGGAGGTGGGTCAGATATGCAGTATTTT. It yields the protein CSVGFAGGGSDMQYF.

The V call is TRBV9, the J call TRBJ1-1; the D gene is possibly TRBD1 (5 bases). The CDR3 is made up of 13 amino acids. Germline CDR1 reads SGDLS; CDR2 reads YYNGEE. V was clipped by 3 bases and J by 3 bases, with 9 bases between them. The CDR3 DNA sequence: TGTGCCAGCAGCGCCAGGGAGTACACTGAAGCTTTCTTT. Translation gives CASSAREYTEAFF.

The chain recombines TRBV24-1 with TRBJ1-2; the match to TRBD1 covers 7 bases. The germline gives CDR1 KGHDR, CDR2 SFDVKD. This CDR3 has 12 residues. The V segment lost 5 bases and the J segment 4 bases; nucleotides outside the gene matches: 0. The CDR3 sequence is CATSGDSYGYTF. CDR3 sequence (DNA): TGTGCCACCAGTGGGGACAGCTATGGCTACACCTTC.

Only a few counts were recorded for this clonotype. The chain combines TRBV6-2 or TRBV6-3 with TRBJ2-4, with D perhaps matching TRBD2 (5 bases). The V end was cut by 9 bases, the J end by 7 bases, with 16 bases between. The germline gives CDR1 MNHEY, CDR2 SVGEGT. This CDR3 has 13 amino acids. CDR3 amino acids: CASRAPGSNIQYF. DNA for the CDR3: TGTGCCAGTCGTGCCCCGGGGTCGAACATTCAGTACTTC.

The chain combines TRBV12-3 or TRBV12-4 with TRBJ2-7; 10 bases are a match to TRBD1. Near its end, the DNA agrees better with TRBJ2-5, so the J call may be wrong. This CDR3 is built from 15 residues. CDR3 in amino acids: CASSQTGGETGTQYF. Written as DNA, the CDR3 is TGTGCCAGCAGCCAGACAGGGGGCGAAACAGGGACCCAGTACTTC.

In its sample, this clonotype was seen a few times. The chain has TRBV12-3 or TRBV12-4 and TRBJ2-3; possibly TRBD1 for D (5 bases). The CDR3 loop spans 16 amino acids. V was shortened by 3 bases and J by 0 bases, with 13 bases between the two germline ends. The DNA of the CDR3 is TGTGCCAGCAGTTTGAAAGGTACAGGAAGCACAGATACGCAGTATTTT. This translates into CASSLKGTGSTDTQYF.